The 27 T cell receptor beta chains below come from one sample, sequenced in a study of blood T cell repertoires in COVID-19. The method was immunoSEQ multiplex PCR; TCRdb's version includes in-frame clones alone and lacks a portion of them. The sample has roughly 280,000 clones, 70% to 90% seen once. Sequenced material: peripheral blood. The receptors were sampled from a man between 60 and 75 years old who had recovered from COVID-19.

The V and J genes are TRBV6-6 and TRBJ2-7; 12 nucleotides match TRBD2. CDR3 size: 16 residues. Losses at the gene ends were 6 bases for V and 0 bases for J; bases not matched to a gene: 6. The germline V gene has CDR1 MNHNY and CDR2 SVGAGI (reference sequence). The CDR3 DNA sequence: TGTGCCAGCAGCGGGACTAGCGGGTTCTCCTCCTACGAGCAGTACTTC. Protein: CASSGTSGFSSYEQYF.

This sequence joins TRBV29-1 and TRBJ1-1; no reliable D call. V dropped 6 bases and J dropped 0 bases, with 8 bases sitting between them. This CDR3 is 12 amino acids long. CDR1 SQVTM and CDR2 ANQGSEA come from the germline V gene. CDR3 in DNA: TGCAGCGTGAGGGCCCTGAACACTGAAGCTTTCTTT. This codes for CSVRALNTEAFF.

This clone occurred once. The rearrangement joins TRBV5-1 to TRBJ2-5, with 7 bases matching TRBD1. From germline, CDR1 is SGHRS and CDR2 YFSETQ. The J segment lost 5 bases and the V segment lost 6 bases, leaving 13 bases of the junction unmatched. This CDR3 is built from 15 residues. The CDR3 bases are TGCGCCAGCAAGAAATTACAGGGGCTGGGGGAGACCCAGTACTTC. Translation: CASKKLQGLGETQYF.

V gene TRBV2 combines with J gene TRBJ2-3; 12 bases agree with TRBD2. The CDR3 loop spans 15 amino acids. Trimming cost V 4 bases and J 4 bases; bases outside gene matches: 3. CDR1 SNHLY and CDR2 FYNNEI come from the germline V gene. The CDR3 loop is CASSALAGGSDTQYF. CDR3 coding DNA: TGTGCCAGCAGTGCCCTAGCGGGGGGGTCAGATACGCAGTATTTT.

The CDR3, as DNA: TGCGCCAGCAGCCCCCAACAGGGTTTGAGCTCTGAAGCTTTCTTT. This translates into CASSPQQGLSSEAFF. This chain uses TRBV5-1 with TRBJ1-1, with a possible D match to TRBD1 (6 bases). V was trimmed by 4 bases and J by 6 bases, leaving 19 bases between them. CDR1 and CDR2 from the germline V gene are SGHRS and YFSETQ. CDR3 length: 15 residues. Variable domain in full (rest from reference TRBV5-1 and TRBJ1-1): KAGVTQTPRYLIKTRGQQVTLSCSPISGHRSVSWYQQTPGQGLQFLFEYFSETQRNKGNFPGRFSGRQFSNSRSEMNVSTLELGDSALYLCASSPQQGLSSEAFFGQGTRLTVV.

The chain recombines TRBV19 with TRBJ2-3; 9 bases are shared with TRBD1. Trimming at V came to 5 bases and at J to 6 bases, leaving 9 bases not matched to a gene. Germline V gene data show CDR1 as LNHDA and CDR2 as SQIVND (reference sequence). This CDR3 spans 15 amino acids. This CDR3 is CASSFDGTGSDTQYF. The CDR3, as DNA: TGTGCCAGTAGTTTCGACGGGACAGGGTCGGATACGCAGTATTTT. The whole variable domain, remainder taken from reference TRBV19 and TRBJ2-3, is DGGITQSPKYLFRKEGQNVTLSCEQNLNHDAMYWYRQDPGQGLRLIYYSQIVNDFQKGDIAEGYSVSREKKESFPLTVTSAQKNPTAFYLCASSFDGTGSDTQYFGPGTRLTVL.

This clone was seen more than once but under ten times. The chain recombines TRBV19 with TRBJ1-6; D ambiguous. This CDR3 has 16 residues. V was shortened by 2 bases and J by 0 bases, with 8 bases between the two germline ends. CDR1 is LNHDA and CDR2 is SQIVND in the germline V gene (reference sequence). Here the CDR3 reads CASSISVSSYNSPLHF. The DNA of the CDR3 is TGTGCCAGTAGTATATCGGTTAGCTCCTATAATTCACCCCTCCACTTT. Full variable domain (remainder filled in from reference TRBV19 and TRBJ1-6): DGGITQSPKYLFRKEGQNVTLSCEQNLNHDAMYWYRQDPGQGLRLIYYSQIVNDFQKGDIAEGYSVSREKKESFPLTVTSAQKNPTAFYLCASSISVSSYNSPLHFGNGTRLTVT.

Remarks on this clone: Other DNA sequences in this sample translate to the same CDR3. The rearrangement links TRBV19 to TRBJ2-5, with 8 bases that match TRBD1. V dropped 4 bases and J dropped 4; count of bases not matched to a gene: 5. CDR3 length equals 14 residues. Looked up from germline, CDR1 is LNHDA and CDR2 is SQIVND (reference sequence). CDR3 residues: CASSRRQGRETQYF. CDR3 bases: TGTGCCAGTAGTAGGCGACAGGGGAGAGAGACCCAGTACTTC.

The chain carries TRBV1 and TRBJ2-5; the D call in the table, TRBD2, was not verified against the DNA. TRBV1 constitutes a pseudogene. This CDR3 is built from 17 residues. The CDR3 DNA sequence: TGCACCAGCAGCCAAGTTTCTAGGTGGGAGGAGCTCGAGACCCAGTACTTC. Translated: CTSSQVSRWEELETQYF.

This chain uses TRBV6-1 with TRBJ2-1, with 10 bases fitting TRBD2. V dropped 4 bases and J dropped 4; count of bases not matched to a gene: 7. The CDR3 totals 16 residues. Germline CDR1 MNHNS, CDR2 SASEGT. The CDR3: CASSAAGGPKYNEQFF. In DNA, the CDR3 is TGTGCCAGCAGTGCAGCGGGGGGGCCCAAATACAATGAGCAGTTCTTC.

This clone was recorded once. V usage is TRBV11-2 and J usage is TRBJ2-7, with 8 positions matching TRBD2. The junction had 11 bases not matched to a gene; V was cut back by 2 bases and J by 5 bases. The CDR3 extends over 16 amino acids. CDR1 SGHAT and CDR2 FQNNGV come from the germline V gene. CDR3 protein: CASSLISKRESHEQYF. The CDR3 bases are TGTGCCAGCAGCTTAATCTCGAAGCGGGAGTCGCACGAGCAGTACTTC.

This chain links TRBV5-1 with TRBJ1-2; possible D gene TRBD1, 5 bases. The CDR3 covers 14 residues. Germline V gene lookup returns CDR1 SGHRS and CDR2 YFSETQ. With 3 bases removed from V and 1 base from J, the gap between germline ends came to 10 bases. Written as DNA, the CDR3 is TGCGCCAGCAGCTACTCGACAGATAACTATGGCTACACCTTC. Its protein is CASSYSTDNYGYTF.

In nucleotides, the CDR3 is TGCAGCGCCCTGGACAGTCAAAATCAGCCCCAGCATTTT. Amino acid sequence: CSALDSQNQPQHF. The genes are TRBV29-1 and TRBJ1-5; TRBD1 might be the D (6 bases). CDR3 length: 13 amino acids. Germline loops: CDR1 SQVTM, CDR2 ANQGSEA. V shed 7 bases and J shed 4 bases, with 14 bases lying between them.

CDR3 sequence reads: CATQIGSSYEQYF. In nucleotides, the CDR3 is TGTGCTACCCAAATTGGTAGCTCCTACGAGCAGTACTTC. The J gene is TRBJ2-7, the V gene TRBV5-4; the D is unclear. The germline CDR1 and CDR2 sequences are SGHNT and YYREEE (reference sequence). The CDR3 is 13 amino acids.

The chain combines TRBV19 with TRBJ1-5, with D hard to call. V dropped 3 bases and J dropped 11 bases, with 11 bases sitting between them. Germline CDR1 LNHDA, CDR2 SQIVND (reference sequence). The CDR3 runs to 12 residues. The CDR3 protein is CASSIVPGAQHF. As DNA, the CDR3 is TGTGCCAGTAGTATCGTTCCCGGTGCCCAGCATTTT.

The rearrangement joins TRBV12-3 or TRBV12-4 to TRBJ2-5, with D perhaps TRBD2 (6 bases). The CDR3 runs to 13 residues. The germline V and J ends were trimmed by 2 bases and 5 bases, with 9 bases remaining between them. CDR3 protein: CASSLHGGETQYF. The CDR3 nucleotides read TGTGCCAGCAGTTTACATGGGGGGGAGACCCAGTACTTC.

In nucleotides, the CDR3 is TGTGCCAGCAATTTGGCGGGAGGGCCGACCTATGGGGCCAACGTCCTGACTTTC. Protein: CASNLAGGPTYGANVLTF. V gene TRBV2 combines with J gene TRBJ2-6, with 9 bases matching TRBD2. From germline, CDR1 is SNHLY and CDR2 FYNNEI. V shed 7 bases and J 3 bases; nucleotides not matched to a gene: 13. CDR3 length: 18 amino acids.

The chain recombines TRBV6-5 with TRBJ2-4; D remains unclear. Germline CDR1 reads MNHEY; CDR2 reads SVGAGI. V lost 4 bases and J lost 0, with 10 bases in between. The CDR3 runs to 15 residues. The chain's CDR3 is CASSSAPLAKNIQYF. The CDR3 DNA sequence: TGTGCCAGCAGTTCCGCGCCACTAGCCAAAAACATTCAGTACTTC.

This clone was counted only a few times. The chain employs TRBV10-1 and TRBJ1-1; D uncertain. The CDR3 loop spans 16 amino acids. Per the germline V gene, CDR1 is WNHNN and CDR2 is SYGVQD (reference sequence). The V and J ends lost 0 bases and 4 bases respectively, with 15 bases between them. As DNA, the CDR3 is TGCGCCAGCAGTGAGTCGGGAGTATGGATCTTCACTGAAGCTTTCTTT. This translates into CASSESGVWIFTEAFF.

The chain has TRBV2 and TRBJ1-4; D possibly corresponds to TRBD1 (5 bases). This CDR3 comprises 14 residues. V lost 4 bases and J 0 bases, leaving 6 bases between the germline ends. Germline V gene lookup returns CDR1 SNHLY and CDR2 FYNNEI. Written as DNA, the CDR3 is TGTGCCAGCAGTGCCAGGGCAACTAATGAAAAACTGTTTTTT. Its translation: CASSARATNEKLFF.

The chain has TRBV5-1 and TRBJ1-2; TRBD1 is a possible D gene (6 bases). V was shortened by 0 bases and J by 3 bases, with 6 bases between the two germline ends. The CDR3 length is 13 residues. Germline CDR1 and CDR2: SGHRS and YFSETQ. CDR3 region: CASSLDRDYGYTF. In nucleotides, the CDR3 is TGCGCCAGCAGCTTGGACAGGGACTATGGCTACACCTTC.

This clone was picked up a small number of times. The genes are TRBV5-1 and TRBJ1-1, with D hard to call. The germline V and J ends were trimmed by 2 bases and 3 bases, with 8 bases remaining between them. Germline assignment: CDR1 SGHRS and CDR2 YFSETQ. The CDR3 loop spans 13 amino acids. CDR3: CASSFSQDTEAFF. The CDR3 DNA sequence: TGCGCCAGCAGCTTTTCCCAGGACACTGAAGCTTTCTTT.

CDR3: CASKLTQGSYEQYF. DNA for the CDR3: TGTGCCAGCAAACTCACCCAGGGATCCTACGAGCAGTACTTC. The chain is built from TRBV6-5 and TRBJ2-7; D might be TRBD1 (5 bases). This CDR3 comprises 14 residues. CDR1 and CDR2 (germline): MNHEY, SVGAGI. V dropped 7 bases and J dropped 1 base, with 14 bases sitting between them.

The chain uses TRBV6-1 and TRBJ2-1; 8 nucleotides match TRBD1. CDR1 MNHNS and CDR2 SASEGT come from the germline V gene. The CDR3 runs to 14 residues. V gave up 5 bases and J gave up 6 bases; unmatched junction bases: 6. The CDR3 nucleotides read TGTGCCAGCAGTTTGACAGGGGCTGGCAATGAGCAGTTCTTC. As protein: CASSLTGAGNEQFF.

This clone was counted a single time. V is TRBV27 and J is TRBJ2-7; D unresolved. Germline V CDR1 and CDR2: MNHEY, SMNVEV (reference sequence). This CDR3 contains 14 residues. Trimming took off 0 bases at V and 2 bases at J, with 8 bases between the two ends. The CDR3 reads CASSLSHRAYEQYF. CDR3 nucleotide sequence: TGTGCCAGCAGTTTATCTCACAGAGCCTACGAGCAGTACTTC.

The chain uses TRBV24-1 and TRBJ1-1, with a possible D match to TRBD1 (5 bases). The germline gives CDR1 KGHDR, CDR2 SFDVKD. The CDR3 contains 16 residues. V lost 7 bases and J lost 3, with 20 bases in between. CDR3 in amino acids: CATRNYNRGHDTEAFF. The CDR3 coding sequence is TGTGCCACCAGAAACTACAATAGGGGCCATGACACTGAAGCTTTCTTT.

The rearrangement links TRBV12-3 or TRBV12-4 to TRBJ1-1, with TRBD1 matching 9 bases. The CDR3 extends over 13 amino acids. V shed 3 bases and J 4 bases; nucleotides not matched to a gene: 0. The CDR3 reads CASSLGQGTEAFF. The CDR3 bases are TGTGCCAGCAGTTTGGGACAGGGCACTGAAGCTTTCTTT.